This T cell receptor (beta chain) is from a study of T-cell reconstitution after alpha-beta-depleted transplantation in children. There are 14 residues in the CDR3. Unmatched junction bases numbered 4, after V lost 3 bases and J lost 6 bases. Unique molecular identifiers were incorporated into the prepared TCRbeta library. TCRdb passed the PCR reads through MiXCR, listing each CDR3 protein once. In the table there are approximately 400,000 distinct CDR3 sequences, 15% to 20% of which are singletons. The source of this sequence is a boy under three years old who had a stem cell transplant for Wiskott-Aldrich syndrome, so the T cells may come from the graft donor. The chain joins TRBV12-3 or TRBV12-4 to TRBJ2-7; 11 nucleotides match TRBD1. The input for sequencing was PBMCs, mostly from graft donor cells, taken 360 days after TCRalphabeta/CD19-depleted stem cell transplant. This CDR3 reads CASSFGTGGREQYF. As DNA, the CDR3 is TGTGCCAGCAGTTTTGGGACAGGGGGGCGCGAGCAGTACTTC.